A single sample gave rise to the 21 T cell receptor beta chains below, sequenced in a study of T cell repertoires in cytomegalovirus infection. TCRdb re-analysed the reads in MiXCR, keeping a single row per CDR3 protein. The sample consists of some 320,000 distinct CDR3 sequences, 29% of them appearing once. For these receptors, no antigen is known. Source: cultured PBMCs, taken from culture after CMV antigen stimulation. These receptors all stem from a human donor in good health (CMV status not recorded). Some clones in this sample may be carry-over from other donors' samples.

This clonotype was counted between two and nine times. This rearrangement joins TRBV20-1 to TRBJ1-4, with 11 positions matching TRBD1. Per germline, CDR1 DFQATT and CDR2 SNEGSKA (reference sequence). The CDR3 contains 18 residues. The J segment lost 2 bases and the V segment lost 0 bases, leaving 8 bases of the junction unmatched. CDR3 sequence reads: CSARDDPGQGETNEKLFF. The CDR3 coding sequence is TGCAGTGCTAGAGACGATCCGGGACAGGGGGAGACTAATGAAAAACTGTTTTTT.

This clonotype was seen only a few times. This chain joins TRBV28 and TRBJ1-2, with D perhaps matching TRBD1 (5 bases). Germline V gene sequence: CDR1 MDHEN, CDR2 SYDVKM. Deletions cut 8 bases from V and 3 bases from J, with 10 bases between. The CDR3 length is 12 residues. CDR3: CASEQGDYGYTF. The CDR3 DNA reads TGTGCCAGCGAGCAGGGTGACTATGGCTACACCTTC.

This chain joins TRBV7-8 and TRBJ2-1, with 10 bases fitting TRBD2. The CDR3 sequence is 16 residues long. V gave up 2 bases and J gave up 4 bases; unmatched junction bases: 5. Germline V gives CDR1 SGHVS, CDR2 FQNEAQ. CDR3 in DNA: TGTGCCAGCAGCTTACGGCTAGCGGGAGTTTACAATGAGCAGTTCTTC. Residues: CASSLRLAGVYNEQFF.

The J gene is TRBJ2-3, the V gene TRBV4-1; 9 nucleotides line up with TRBD1. Germline CDR1 MGHRA, CDR2 YSYEKL. Trimming removed 3 bases from V and 6 bases from J; junction bases left unmatched: 4. The length of the CDR3 is 14 residues. CDR3 region: CASSQGQGRDTQYF. Written as DNA, the CDR3 is TGCGCCAGCAGCCAGGGACAGGGACGGGATACGCAGTATTTT.

This chain joins TRBV7-2 and TRBJ1-5; possible D gene TRBD1, 6 bases. The CDR3 loop spans 16 amino acids. Germline V lookup: CDR1 SGHTA, CDR2 FQGNSA. V lost 3 bases and J 7 bases, leaving 19 bases between the germline ends. The CDR3 DNA follows: TGTGCCAGCAGCTTGGGGGGGGTGATCAGGGGACAGCCCCAGCATTTT. Protein: CASSLGGVIRGQPQHF. Combining the CDR3 with reference TRBV7-2 and TRBJ1-5 gives the whole variable domain GAGVSQSPSNKVTEKGKDVELRCDPISGHTALYWYRQSLGQGLEFLIYFQGNSAPDKSGLPSDRFSAERTGGSVSTLTIQRTQQEDSAVYLCASSLGGVIRGQPQHFGDGTRLSIL.

This clonotype was found a few times. The chain recombines TRBV19 with TRBJ1-1, with D hard to call. From germline, CDR1 is LNHDA and CDR2 SQIVND (reference sequence). V lost 3 bases and J 3 bases, leaving 11 bases between the germline ends. The CDR3 length is 14 residues. CDR3 in amino acids: CASSIVFGDTEAFF. The CDR3 DNA reads as TGTGCCAGTAGTATTGTATTCGGGGACACTGAAGCTTTCTTT.

This sequence joins TRBV14 and TRBJ2-1; TRBD2 aligns across 8 bases. CDR1 and CDR2 from the germline V gene are SGHDN and FVKESK. The J segment lost 6 bases and the V segment lost 4 bases, leaving 8 bases of the junction unmatched. The CDR3 covers 15 residues. Here the CDR3 DNA reads TGTGCCAGCAGCCTTAGCGGGACCTGGGGCAATGAGCAGTTCTTC. Translating gives CASSLSGTWGNEQFF.

This clonotype was detected a few times. The junction does not match germline at one end; this may be a read error. The J gene is TRBJ2-3, the V gene TRBV27; TRBD1 or TRBD2 may be the D gene (6 bases each). This CDR3 region has 13 residues. Germline V lookup: CDR1 MNHEY, CDR2 SMNVEV (reference sequence). The CDR3 is CASSRFRGGKSVF. In nucleotides, the CDR3 is TGTGCCAGCAGTCGCTTTAGAGGGGGGAAGAGCGTTTTT.

This clonotype is labeled medium-sized. V and J are TRBV7-3 and TRBJ2-1; a possible D gene is TRBD2 (6 bases). Germline V gene lookup returns CDR1 SGHTA and CDR2 FQGTGA. The CDR3 sequence is 15 residues long. Trimming stripped 5 bases from V and 12 bases from J, with 23 bases between. Written as DNA, the CDR3 is TGTGCCAGCAGCCCCGGGACCGACTTCGGCGGGGCGCAGTTCTTC. This encodes CASSPGTDFGGAQFF. The whole variable domain, filled in from reference TRBV7-3 and TRBJ2-1, reads GAGVSQTPSNKVTEKGKYVELRCDPISGHTALYWYRQSLGQGPEFLIYFQGTGAADDSGLPNDRFFAVRPEGSVSTLKIQRTERGDSAVYLCASSPGTDFGGAQFFGPGTRLTVL.

The genes are TRBV2 and TRBJ1-1; a possible D gene is TRBD1 (5 bases). Germline V gene data show CDR1 as SNHLY and CDR2 as FYNNEI. V lost 6 bases to trimming and J lost 7 bases, with 18 bases between them. This CDR3 is built from 14 residues. The CDR3 DNA sequence: TGTGCCAGCAGATTCCGACAGTGGGATGTTGAAGCTTTCTTT. Encoded protein: CASRFRQWDVEAFF.

The chain joins TRBV12-3 or TRBV12-4 to TRBJ2-3; D perhaps matches TRBD2 (7 bases). The CDR3 has 16 amino acids. Trimming pared 6 bases from V and 6 bases from J, leaving 22 bases between. CDR3 loop: CASSLDSLAAGDTQYF. The CDR3 nucleotides read TGTGCCAGCAGCCTGGACAGCCTAGCAGCGGGGGATACGCAGTATTTT.

This clonotype was recorded a few times. The chain links TRBV12-3 or TRBV12-4 to TRBJ1-1; tentatively, D is TRBD1 (6 bases). The CDR3 covers 13 residues. Trimming left V 3 bases short and J 10 bases short, with 15 bases between. In DNA form, the CDR3 reads TGTGCCAGCAGTTTCGCGGGGGGCGCTCGAGCTTTCTTT. Protein sequence: CASSFAGGARAFF.

This sequence joins TRBV10-3 and TRBJ2-5, with 7 bases aligning to TRBD2. Germline V lookup: CDR1 ENHRY, CDR2 SYGVKD. J was trimmed by 0 bases and V by 4 bases; bases with no gene match: 2. This CDR3 region has 14 residues. This chain's CDR3 is CAISGAGHQETQYF. Written as DNA, the CDR3 is TGTGCCATCAGTGGAGCGGGGCACCAAGAGACCCAGTACTTC.

This clonotype was seen a few times. The chain couples TRBV28 to TRBJ1-5, with D uncertain. CDR1 is MDHEN, CDR2 SYDVKM, per germline. Deletions cut 8 bases from V and 3 bases from J, with 11 bases between. The CDR3 totals 13 residues. The CDR3 region is CASGREFNQPQHF. CDR3 DNA: TGTGCCAGCGGGCGGGAGTTCAATCAGCCCCAGCATTTT.

The table lists this clonotype with many counts. The chain joins TRBV7-2 to TRBJ1-1, with D unresolved. V gave up 1 base and J gave up 4 bases, with 13 bases separating them. Per germline, CDR1 SGHTA and CDR2 FQGNSA. The length of the CDR3 is 15 residues. The CDR3 region is CASSLERAGRTEAFF. CDR3 DNA sequence: TGTGCCAGCAGCTTAGAGCGAGCCGGTCGCACTGAAGCTTTCTTT.

This sequence joins TRBV24-1 and TRBJ2-1; 8 bases align to TRBD2. Unmatched junction bases numbered 6, after V lost 3 bases and J lost 3 bases. The CDR3 sequence is 16 residues long. Germline-derived CDR1 and CDR2 are KGHDR and SFDVKD. CDR3 residues: CATSDATSGLYNEQFF. Here the CDR3 DNA reads TGTGCCACCAGTGATGCTACTAGCGGTCTCTACAATGAGCAGTTCTTC.

The chain is built from TRBV7-8 and TRBJ2-3, with TRBD1 matching over 10 bases. Trimming took 5 bases from V and 3 from J; bases not matched to a gene: 5. CDR1 and CDR2 (germline): SGHVS, FQNEAQ. The CDR3 consists of 15 residues. In DNA, the CDR3 is TGTGCCAGCAGCGGGAGACAGGGGGCAACAGATACGCAGTATTTT. This encodes CASSGRQGATDTQYF.

This clonotype was counted ten times or more. J is TRBJ2-1 and V is TRBV7-2, with D hard to call. The V end was cut by 1 base, the J end by 6 bases, with 7 bases between. Looked up from germline, CDR1 is SGHTA and CDR2 is FQGNSA. The CDR3 runs to 13 residues. CDR3 amino acids: CASSLVIGNEQFF. The CDR3 DNA follows: TGTGCCAGCAGCTTAGTTATTGGCAATGAGCAGTTCTTC.

This clonotype was seen ten or more times. CDR3 residues: CASSGGLAGQETQYF. CDR3 in DNA: TGCGCCAGCAGCGGGGGACTAGCGGGACAAGAGACCCAGTACTTC. The rearrangement joins TRBV5-1 to TRBJ2-5; 13 nucleotides match TRBD2. Unmatched junction bases numbered 2, after V lost 4 bases and J lost 2 bases. Germline assignment: CDR1 SGHRS and CDR2 YFSETQ. CDR3 length: 15 amino acids.

The chain uses TRBV10-3 and TRBJ2-1; TRBD2 agrees at 7 bases. V shed 10 bases and J 2 bases; nucleotides not matched to a gene: 8. Germline values: CDR1 ENHRY, CDR2 SYGVKD. The CDR3 consists of 14 residues. DNA for the CDR3: TGTGCCACCCTGGGAGGGATCACCTACAATGAGCAGTTCTTC. It yields the protein CATLGGITYNEQFF.

This clonotype appeared a few times. The chain is built from TRBV6-1 and TRBJ1-4; D might be TRBD1 (5 bases). This CDR3 region has 16 residues. Per the germline V gene, CDR1 is MNHNS and CDR2 is SASEGT. The germline V and J ends were trimmed by 7 bases and 2 bases, with 17 bases remaining between them. The CDR3 sequence: CASNIYGGGTNEKLFF. For the CDR3, the DNA is TGTGCCAGCAATATATACGGCGGGGGGACTAATGAAAAACTGTTTTTT.